This T cell receptor (beta chain) was found in a study of blood T cell dynamics during melanoma immunotherapy. The overall study: First-line therapy was either pembrolizumab or nivolumab with ipilimumab for metastatic melanoma.

V lost 4 bases and J 5 bases, leaving 15 bases between the germline ends. The CDR3 runs 15 residues. The germline CDR1 and CDR2 sequences are SGHRS and YFSETQ. Each bulk PBMC sample had about 350 ng DNA loaded. The repertoire was sequenced with immunoSEQ multiplex PCR; TCRdb's copy has only in-frame clones and lacks some. The table shows approximately 15,000 clones, with 86% occurring only once. Time point: week 3, after first cycle of checkpoint inhibitor. This sequence was found in a human donor with melanoma. The rearrangement joins TRBV5-1 to TRBJ2-2; TRBD2 might be the D (5 bases). The sequencing here drew on blood, taken from a patient treated with checkpoint blockade. Here the CDR3 reads CASSITEGWTGELFF. CDR3 bases: TGCGCCAGCAGCATTACCGAGGGTTGGACCGGGGAGCTGTTTTTT.